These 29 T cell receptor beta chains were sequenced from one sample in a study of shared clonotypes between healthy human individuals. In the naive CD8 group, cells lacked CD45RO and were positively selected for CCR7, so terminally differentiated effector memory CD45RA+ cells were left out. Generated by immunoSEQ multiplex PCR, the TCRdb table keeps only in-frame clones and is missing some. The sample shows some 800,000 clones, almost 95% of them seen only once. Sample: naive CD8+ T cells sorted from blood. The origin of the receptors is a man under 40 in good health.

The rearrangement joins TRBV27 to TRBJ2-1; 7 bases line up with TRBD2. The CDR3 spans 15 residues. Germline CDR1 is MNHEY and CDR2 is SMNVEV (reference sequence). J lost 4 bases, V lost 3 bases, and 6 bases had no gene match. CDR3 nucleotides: TGTGCCAGCAGTTTTTCGCTAGCGGCTTACAATGAGCAGTTCTTC. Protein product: CASSFSLAAYNEQFF.

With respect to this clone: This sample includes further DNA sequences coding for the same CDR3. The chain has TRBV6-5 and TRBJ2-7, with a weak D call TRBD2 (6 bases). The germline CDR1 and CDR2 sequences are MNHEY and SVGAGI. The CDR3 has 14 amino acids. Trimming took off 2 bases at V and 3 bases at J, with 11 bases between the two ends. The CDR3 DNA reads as TGTGCCAGCAGTTACGGTGCGGGGAACTACGAGCAGTACTTC. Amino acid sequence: CASSYGAGNYEQYF.

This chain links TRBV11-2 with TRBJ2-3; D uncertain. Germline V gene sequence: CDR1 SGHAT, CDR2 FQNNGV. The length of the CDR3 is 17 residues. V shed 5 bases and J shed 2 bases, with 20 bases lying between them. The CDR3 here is CASSQELRVYATDTQYF. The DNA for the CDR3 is TGTGCCAGCAGCCAAGAATTAAGGGTTTACGCCACAGATACGCAGTATTTT.

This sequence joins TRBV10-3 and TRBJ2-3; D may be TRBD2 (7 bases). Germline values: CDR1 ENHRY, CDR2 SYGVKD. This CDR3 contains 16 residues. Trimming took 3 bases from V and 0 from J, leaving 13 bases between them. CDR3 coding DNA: TGTGCCATCAGTGATGGCGGGGGCTGGAGCACAGATACGCAGTATTTT. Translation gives CAISDGGGWSTDTQYF.

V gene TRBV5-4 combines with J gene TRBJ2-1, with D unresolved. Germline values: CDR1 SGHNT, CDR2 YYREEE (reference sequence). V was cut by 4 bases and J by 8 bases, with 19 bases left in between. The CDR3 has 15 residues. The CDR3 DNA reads TGTGCCAGCAGCCCCGCTCGACCTCAGGATCATGAGCAGTTCTTC. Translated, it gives CASSPARPQDHEQFF.

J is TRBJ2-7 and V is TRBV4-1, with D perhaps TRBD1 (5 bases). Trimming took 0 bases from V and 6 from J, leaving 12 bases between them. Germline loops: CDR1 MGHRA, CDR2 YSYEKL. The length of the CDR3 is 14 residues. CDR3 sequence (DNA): TGCGCCAGCAGCCAAGAGTTCAGGGCCCCCGAGCAGTACTTC. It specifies CASSQEFRAPEQYF.

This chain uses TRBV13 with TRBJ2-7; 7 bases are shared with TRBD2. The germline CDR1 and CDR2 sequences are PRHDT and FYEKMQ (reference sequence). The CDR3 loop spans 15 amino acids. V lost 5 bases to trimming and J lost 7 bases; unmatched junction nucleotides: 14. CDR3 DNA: TGTGCCAGCAGCCCCCCAAGCGGGATAGGTGATGAGCAGTACTTC. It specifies CASSPPSGIGDEQYF.

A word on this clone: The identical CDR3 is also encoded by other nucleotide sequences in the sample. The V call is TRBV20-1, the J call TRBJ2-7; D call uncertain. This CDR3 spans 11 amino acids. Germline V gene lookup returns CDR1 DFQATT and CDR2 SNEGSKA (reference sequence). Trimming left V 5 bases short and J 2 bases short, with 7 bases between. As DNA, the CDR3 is TGCAGTGCTCGCGAAACCTACGAGCAGTACTTC. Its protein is CSARETYEQYF.

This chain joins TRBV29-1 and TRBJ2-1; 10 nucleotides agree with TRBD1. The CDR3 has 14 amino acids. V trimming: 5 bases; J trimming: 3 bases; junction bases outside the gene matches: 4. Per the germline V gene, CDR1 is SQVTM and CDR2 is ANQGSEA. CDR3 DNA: TGCAGCGTTTCCGGACAGGGGGTCTACAATGAGCAGTTCTTC. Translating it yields CSVSGQGVYNEQFF.

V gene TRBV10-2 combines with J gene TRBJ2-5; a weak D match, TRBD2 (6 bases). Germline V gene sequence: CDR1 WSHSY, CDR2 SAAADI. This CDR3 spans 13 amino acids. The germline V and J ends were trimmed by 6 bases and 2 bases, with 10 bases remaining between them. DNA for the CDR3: TGCGCCAGCAGCAGGGACTTACAAGAGACCCAGTACTTC. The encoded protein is CASSRDLQETQYF.

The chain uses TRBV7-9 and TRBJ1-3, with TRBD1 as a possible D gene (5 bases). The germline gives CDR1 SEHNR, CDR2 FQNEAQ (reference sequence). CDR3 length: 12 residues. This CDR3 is CALAGLGNTIYF. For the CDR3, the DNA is TGTGCACTGGCGGGACTTGGAAACACCATATATTTT.

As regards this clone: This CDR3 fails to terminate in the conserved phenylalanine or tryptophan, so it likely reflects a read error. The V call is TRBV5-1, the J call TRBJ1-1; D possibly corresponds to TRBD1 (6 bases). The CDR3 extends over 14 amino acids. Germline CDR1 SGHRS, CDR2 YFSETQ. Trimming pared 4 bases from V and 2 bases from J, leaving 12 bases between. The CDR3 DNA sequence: TGCGCCAGCAGCCTGAGGGGGATCAACACTGAAGCTTTCCTT. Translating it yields CASSLRGINTEAFL.

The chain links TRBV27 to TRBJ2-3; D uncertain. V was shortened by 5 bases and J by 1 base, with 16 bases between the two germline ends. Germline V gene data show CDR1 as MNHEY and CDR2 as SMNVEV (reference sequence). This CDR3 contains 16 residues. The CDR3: CASSPITVPGTDTQYF. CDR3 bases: TGTGCCAGCAGTCCAATAACAGTACCCGGCACAGATACGCAGTATTTT.

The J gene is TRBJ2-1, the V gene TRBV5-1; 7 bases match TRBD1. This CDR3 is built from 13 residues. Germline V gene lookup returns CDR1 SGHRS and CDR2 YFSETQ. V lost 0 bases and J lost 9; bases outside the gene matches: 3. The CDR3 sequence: CASSLVGGGEQFF. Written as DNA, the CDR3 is TGCGCCAGCAGCTTGGTAGGGGGCGGTGAGCAGTTCTTC.

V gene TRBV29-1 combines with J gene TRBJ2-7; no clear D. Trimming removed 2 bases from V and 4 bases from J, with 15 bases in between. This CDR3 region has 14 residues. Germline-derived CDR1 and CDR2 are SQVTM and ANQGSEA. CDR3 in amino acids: CSVEIRTREYEQYF. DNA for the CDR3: TGCAGCGTTGAAATTCGTACCAGAGAATACGAGCAGTACTTC.

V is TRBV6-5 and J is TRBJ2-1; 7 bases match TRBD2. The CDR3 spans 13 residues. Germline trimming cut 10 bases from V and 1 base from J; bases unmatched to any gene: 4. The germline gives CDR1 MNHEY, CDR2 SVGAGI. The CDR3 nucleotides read TGTGCCACAGCGGGGAAATCCTACAATGAGCAGTTCTTC. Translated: CATAGKSYNEQFF.

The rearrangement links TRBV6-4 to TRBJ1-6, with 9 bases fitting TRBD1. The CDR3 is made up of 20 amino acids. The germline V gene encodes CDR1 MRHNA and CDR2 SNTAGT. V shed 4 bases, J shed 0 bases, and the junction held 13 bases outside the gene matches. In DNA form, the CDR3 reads TGTGCCAGCAGTGCCTCTACAGGGGGCTCTTTCGTCTCCTATAATTCACCCCTCCACTTT. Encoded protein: CASSASTGGSFVSYNSPLHF.

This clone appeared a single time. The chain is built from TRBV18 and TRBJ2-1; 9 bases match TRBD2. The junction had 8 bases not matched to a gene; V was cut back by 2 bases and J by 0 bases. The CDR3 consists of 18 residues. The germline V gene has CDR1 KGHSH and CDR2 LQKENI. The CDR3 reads CASSPMAGGRSSYNEQFF. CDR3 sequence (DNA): TGTGCCAGCTCACCAATGGCGGGAGGGCGGAGCTCCTACAATGAGCAGTTCTTC.

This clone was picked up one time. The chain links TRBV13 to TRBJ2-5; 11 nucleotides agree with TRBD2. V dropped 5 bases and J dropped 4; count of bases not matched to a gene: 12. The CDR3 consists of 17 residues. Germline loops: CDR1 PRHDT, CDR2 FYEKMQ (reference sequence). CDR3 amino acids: CASSPMLAGGRGETQYF. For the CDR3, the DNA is TGTGCCAGCAGCCCGATGCTAGCGGGAGGCCGTGGAGAGACCCAGTACTTC.

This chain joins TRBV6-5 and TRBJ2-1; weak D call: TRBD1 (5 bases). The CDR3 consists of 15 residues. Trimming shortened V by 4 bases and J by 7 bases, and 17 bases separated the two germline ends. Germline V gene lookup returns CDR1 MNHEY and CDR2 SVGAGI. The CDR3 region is CASSFGNRFGNEQFF. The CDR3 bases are TGTGCCAGCAGTTTTGGGAACAGGTTTGGGAATGAGCAGTTCTTC.

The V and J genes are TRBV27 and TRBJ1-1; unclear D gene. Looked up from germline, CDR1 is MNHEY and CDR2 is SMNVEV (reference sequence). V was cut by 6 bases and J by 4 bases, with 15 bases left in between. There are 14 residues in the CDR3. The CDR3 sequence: CASRHPTWGTEAFF. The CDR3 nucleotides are TGTGCCAGCAGGCATCCAACATGGGGCACTGAAGCTTTCTTT.

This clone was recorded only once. This CDR3 is CAWSTGSSSYNEQFF. CDR3 bases: TGTGCCTGGAGCACCGGATCGAGCTCCTACAATGAGCAGTTCTTC. This chain links TRBV30 with TRBJ2-1; no firm D call. From germline, CDR1 is GTSNPN and CDR2 SVGIG (reference sequence). The CDR3 totals 15 residues. Trimming cost V 3 bases and J 0 bases, with 12 bases left between them.

CDR3 nucleotide sequence: TGCAGTGGAGCTGCCACCGGGGAGCTGTTTTTT. It specifies CSGAATGELFF. The rearrangement links TRBV20-1 to TRBJ2-2; D is uncertain. The CDR3 is 11 residues long. CDR1 DFQATT and CDR2 SNEGSKA come from the germline V gene (reference sequence). The V and J ends lost 7 bases and 4 bases respectively, with 7 bases between them.

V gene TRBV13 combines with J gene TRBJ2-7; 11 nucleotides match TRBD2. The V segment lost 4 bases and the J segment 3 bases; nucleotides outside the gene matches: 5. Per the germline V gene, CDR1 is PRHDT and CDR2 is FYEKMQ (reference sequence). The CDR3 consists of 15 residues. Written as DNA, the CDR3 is TGTGCCAGCAGCTCCGGGACTAGCGGACACTACGAGCAGTACTTC. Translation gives CASSSGTSGHYEQYF.

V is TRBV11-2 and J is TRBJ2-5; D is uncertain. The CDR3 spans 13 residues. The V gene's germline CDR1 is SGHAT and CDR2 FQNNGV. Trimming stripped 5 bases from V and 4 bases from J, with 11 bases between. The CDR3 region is CASSRYAGETQYF. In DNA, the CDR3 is TGTGCCAGCAGCCGTTACGCCGGAGAGACCCAGTACTTC. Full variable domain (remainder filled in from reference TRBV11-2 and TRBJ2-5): EAGVAQSPRYKIIEKRQSVAFWCNPISGHATLYWYQQILGQGPKLLIQFQNNGVVDDSQLPKDRFSAERLKGVDSTLKIQPAKLEDSAVYLCASSRYAGETQYFGPGTRLLVL.

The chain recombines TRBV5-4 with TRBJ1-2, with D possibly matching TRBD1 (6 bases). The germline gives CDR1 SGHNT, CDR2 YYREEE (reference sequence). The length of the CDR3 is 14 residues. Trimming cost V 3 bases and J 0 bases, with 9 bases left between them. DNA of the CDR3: TGTGCCAGCAGCTGGGGGGGGCCTAACTATGGCTACACCTTC. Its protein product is CASSWGGPNYGYTF.

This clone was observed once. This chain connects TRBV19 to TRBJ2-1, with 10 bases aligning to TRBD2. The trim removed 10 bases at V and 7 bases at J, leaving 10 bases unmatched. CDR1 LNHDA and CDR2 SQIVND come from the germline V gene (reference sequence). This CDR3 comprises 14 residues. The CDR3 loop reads CATVASGSLNEQFF. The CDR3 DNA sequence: TGTGCCACCGTGGCTAGCGGGAGTTTGAATGAGCAGTTCTTC.

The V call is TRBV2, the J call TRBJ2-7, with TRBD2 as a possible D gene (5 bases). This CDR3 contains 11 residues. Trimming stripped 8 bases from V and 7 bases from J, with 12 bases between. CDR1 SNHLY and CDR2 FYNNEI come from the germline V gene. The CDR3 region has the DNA TGTGCCAGCTCCCGAGGAGGTGAGCAGTACTTC. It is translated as CASSRGGEQYF.

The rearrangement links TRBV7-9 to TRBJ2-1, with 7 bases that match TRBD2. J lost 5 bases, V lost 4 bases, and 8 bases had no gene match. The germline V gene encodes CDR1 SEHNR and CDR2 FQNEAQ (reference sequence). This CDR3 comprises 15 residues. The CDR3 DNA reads TGTGCCAGCAGCTCAGGACTAGAAAATCACAATGAGCAGTTCTTC. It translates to CASSSGLENHNEQFF.